The subject of this entry is one T cell receptor (beta chain). As yet, its antigen is unknown. Repertoires were generated with immunoSEQ multiplex PCR, while TCRdb's copy carries only in-frame clones and drops some. The table includes fewer than 35,000 clones, about 80% detected once. This sample stems from a study of T cells in narcolepsy. The study, taken as a whole, reports: Healthy controls reportedly lacked the autoreactive clonotypes serially found in patients' blood. Comparing one patient's CSF and blood CD4+ clonotypes highlighted HCRT- and TRIB2-specific autoreactive clonotypes. No autoreactive T cell clone sequences appeared in some memory CD4+ repertoires.

V gave up 6 bases and J gave up 5 bases, with 13 bases separating them. The CDR3 extends over 12 amino acids. The germline V gene encodes CDR1 SQVTM and CDR2 ANQGSEA. V and J are TRBV29-1 and TRBJ1-1; D is unclear. This TCR was recovered from a human donor with narcolepsy. The sample taken for sequencing was CD45RA- memory CD4+ T cells from PBMCs. The chain's CDR3 is CSVGDTGTEAFF. CDR3 DNA sequence: TGCAGCGTAGGAGATACCGGGACTGAAGCTTTCTTT.